This entry lists 7 T cell receptor beta chains sequenced from one sample in a study of cytomegalovirus exposure and HLA in healthy donors. 60 Vbeta and 13 Jbeta primers were used in PCR. The assay was immunoSEQ multiplex PCR, and TCRdb's table has in-frame clones only and misses some. The data include roughly 45,000 clones; the top ten clones carry over 1.5%. The specimen sequenced was PBMCs. The receptors derive from a woman aged 25 to 45 in good health and CMV-seronegative.

V and J are TRBV18 and TRBJ1-3; a weak D match, TRBD1 (6 bases). With 3 bases removed from V and 0 bases from J, the gap between germline ends came to 18 bases. This CDR3 is built from 18 residues. CDR1 KGHSH and CDR2 LQKENI come from the germline V gene. The CDR3 loop reads CASSPAGQTIYSGNTIYF. CDR3 sequence (DNA): TGTGCCAGCTCACCTGCCGGACAGACCATTTACTCTGGAAACACCATATATTTT.

This sequence joins TRBV30 and TRBJ1-5, with a possible D match to TRBD1 (6 bases). Germline values: CDR1 GTSNPN, CDR2 SVGIG (reference sequence). CDR3 size: 13 residues. Trimming left V 7 bases short and J 9 bases short, with 19 bases between. CDR3 residues: CASSGEGGWPQHF. The DNA of the CDR3 is TGTGCCTCCTCAGGGGAGGGGGGGTGGCCCCAGCATTTT.

The rearrangement links TRBV5-1 to TRBJ2-7; 9 positions agree with TRBD2. CDR1 and CDR2 from the germline V gene are SGHRS and YFSETQ. The CDR3 spans 16 residues. With 5 bases clipped from V and 3 bases from J, the junction kept 12 bases outside the gene matches. CDR3 region: CASRRSSGSLDYEQYF. In nucleotides, the CDR3 is TGCGCCAGCAGGCGGAGTAGCGGGAGTCTGGACTACGAGCAGTACTTC. Using reference TRBV5-1 and TRBJ2-7 for the parts outside the CDR3, the full variable domain is KAGVTQTPRYLIKTRGQQVTLSCSPISGHRSVSWYQQTPGQGLQFLFEYFSETQRNKGNFPGRFSGRQFSNSRSEMNVSTLELGDSALYLCASRRSSGSLDYEQYFGPGTRLTVT.

This chain uses TRBV5-1 with TRBJ1-2; no clear D gene. Germline CDR1 reads SGHRS; CDR2 reads YFSETQ. The length of the CDR3 is 14 residues. V lost 6 bases, J lost 8 bases, and 20 bases lay in between. The CDR3 DNA is TGCGCCAGCATCCCCGAGGGCTACACCGGCGGCTACACCTTC. Its translation is CASIPEGYTGGYTF.

The chain employs TRBV6-6 and TRBJ1-2; D is uncertain. This CDR3 has 13 amino acids. Germline loops: CDR1 MNHNY, CDR2 SVGAGI (reference sequence). V lost 10 bases and J 1 base, leaving 13 bases between the germline ends. The DNA of the CDR3 is TGTGCCATCACAAAGGACTTTAACTATGGCTACACCTTC. Translated, it gives CAITKDFNYGYTF.

The gene calls are TRBV4-2 and TRBJ1-1; the D is unclear. Germline V gives CDR1 LGHNA, CDR2 YNFKEQ. CDR3 length: 13 amino acids. Trimming took off 0 bases at V and 8 bases at J, with 10 bases between the two ends. CDR3: CASSQETYREAFF. The CDR3 coding sequence is TGTGCCAGCAGCCAAGAAACATACAGAGAAGCTTTCTTT.

This sequence joins TRBV5-1 and TRBJ2-3, with 7 bases lining up with TRBD2. The CDR3 loop spans 15 amino acids. Germline V gene data show CDR1 as SGHRS and CDR2 as YFSETQ. Trimming cost V 1 base and J 5 bases; bases outside gene matches: 7. In DNA form, the CDR3 reads TGCGCCAGCAGCTTGTCTAGCGGCGTTGGAGATACGCAGTATTTT. It translates to CASSLSSGVGDTQYF.